This TCR beta chain was found in a study of CD8 T cells in Susac syndrome. RNA totalling about 0.5 to 1 ug underwent reverse transcription with random hexamers. Multiplex PCR with immunoSEQ amplified the TCR beta CDR3 across 54 Vbeta and 13 Jbeta. One entry per CDR3 protein, called by TCRdb with MiXCR from the immunoSEQ multiplex PCR reads. The sample records fewer than 150,000 distinct CDR3 sequences, about 94% being singletons. Controls were drawn from healthy donors and were matched for age and sex. TEMRA cells were FACS-enriched, with CD8+ and CD4+ T cells isolated negatively. This receptor was taken from a human donor in good health. The specimen sequenced was CD8+ T cells from PBMCs.

The CDR3: CASSVGGSTDTQYF. The DNA of the CDR3 is TGTGCCAGCAGCGTAGGGGGAAGCACAGATACGCAGTATTTT. V and J are TRBV9 and TRBJ2-3; D uncertain. CDR1 is SGDLS and CDR2 is YYNGEE in the germline V gene. Trimming shortened V by 0 bases and J by 0 bases, and 5 bases separated the two germline ends. The CDR3 loop spans 14 amino acids.